This T cell receptor (beta chain) emerged from a study of cytomegalovirus exposure and HLA in healthy donors. V dropped 1 base and J dropped 2; count of bases not matched to a gene: 5. The CDR3 spans 17 residues. Germline V CDR1 and CDR2: SGDLS, YYNGEE. Note on this clone: What it recognizes is unknown.

Primers: 60 Vbeta forward and 13 Jbeta reverse. Clones were read by immunoSEQ multiplex PCR, and TCRdb kept only the in-frame ones, dropping some. The sample has 160,000 or so clones; roughly four fifths are singletons. General study findings and limits: In vitro checks showed that a few CMV-associated chains really do target CMV antigens. Sequences of the TCR beta chain were said to predict the HLA-A and HLA-B alleles of most subjects accurately.

The receptor was isolated from a middle-aged man in good health and CMV-seropositive. Sequenced input: PBMCs. The rearrangement links TRBV9 to TRBJ2-3, with TRBD2 matching 12 bases. The CDR3 DNA reads as TGTGCCAGCAGCGTATTGGCTAGCGGGAGGGACACAGATACGCAGTATTTT. Translated, it gives CASSVLASGRDTDTQYF.